Listed here are 11 T cell receptor beta chains from one sample, sequenced in a study of blood T cell repertoires in COVID-19 (dated by TCRdb to 2018 to 2021). Library creation used the immunoSEQ multiplex PCR assay. TCRdb took over this immuneACCESS table, retaining in-frame rearrangements with V and J assigned. Such tables are incomplete; in checked studies, under half of the missing clones stem from an unresolved V gene, and the remainder is unexplained. This sample gives more than 90,000 clones in total; approximately 87% of them show up just once. Together, the top ten hold roughly 7.9% of the sample. The sequencing sample was made of peripheral blood. Receptor source: a man aged 70-80 years who had recovered from COVID-19.

This chain uses TRBV5-1 with TRBJ1-4; D gene unclear. This CDR3 spans 14 amino acids. Germline CDR1 is SGHRS and CDR2 is YFSETQ. V was clipped by 0 bases and J by 8 bases, with 11 bases between them. CDR3 residues: CASSLDGFGEKLFF. As DNA, the CDR3 is TGCGCCAGCAGCTTGGACGGCTTCGGGGAAAAACTGTTTTTT.

This rearrangement joins TRBV5-1 to TRBJ1-2; 7 nucleotides match TRBD1. CDR3 length: 15 residues. Germline CDR1 is SGHRS and CDR2 is YFSETQ. Trimming took 0 bases from V and 12 from J; bases not matched to a gene: 14. CDR3 bases: TGCGCCAGCAGCTTGGACCCGGACAGGATTAAGGGGGACACCTTC. It translates to CASSLDPDRIKGDTF.

In this sample, this clone turned up a few times. The chain couples TRBV5-1 to TRBJ2-7; 13 bases agree with TRBD2. CDR3 length: 16 residues. Trimming removed 4 bases from V and 0 bases from J; junction bases left unmatched: 4. Germline values: CDR1 SGHRS, CDR2 YFSETQ. CDR3 DNA sequence: TGCGCCAGCAGCGGACGGACTAGCGGGGGCTCCTACGAGCAGTACTTC. It encodes CASSGRTSGGSYEQYF.

The rearrangement uses TRBV7-3 and TRBJ2-1; a weak D match, TRBD2 (6 bases). Trimming left V 5 bases short and J 7 bases short, with 18 bases between. CDR3 length: 15 amino acids. Per the germline V gene, CDR1 is SGHTA and CDR2 is FQGTGA. The CDR3 sequence is CASSAPGLIENEQFF. DNA for the CDR3: TGTGCCAGCAGCGCGCCGGGACTTATAGAGAATGAGCAGTTCTTC.

The chain couples TRBV3-1 (or the pseudogene TRBV3-2) to TRBJ2-7; D gene uncertain. V shed 4 bases and J shed 0 bases, with 7 bases lying between them. This CDR3 is 13 amino acids long. Germline V gene lookup returns CDR1 LGHDT and CDR2 YNNKEL (reference sequence). The CDR3 region has the DNA TGTGCCAGCAGCCCCCTCTCCTCCTACGAGCAGTACTTC. Translation gives CASSPLSSYEQYF.

This clone appeared once. In DNA, the CDR3 is TGTGCCAGCAGCTTGGCGCTAGGCTCTTCAGATACGCAGTATTTT. It encodes CASSLALGSSDTQYF. The V and J genes are TRBV7-2 and TRBJ2-3; D not resolved. Looked up from germline, CDR1 is SGHTA and CDR2 is FQGNSA. The CDR3 covers 15 residues. V lost 3 bases and J lost 4, with 14 bases in between.

J is TRBJ1-4 and V is TRBV28; the D is unclear. Germline assignment: CDR1 MDHEN and CDR2 SYDVKM. Trimming removed 1 base from V and 4 bases from J, with 7 bases in between. This CDR3 contains 14 residues. The CDR3 bases are TGTGCCAGCAGTTTATCTGACTATAATGAAAAACTGTTTTTT. Its translation: CASSLSDYNEKLFF.

This chain uses TRBV19 with TRBJ1-1; TRBD1 is a possible D gene (6 bases). Germline V lookup: CDR1 LNHDA, CDR2 SQIVND (reference sequence). V lost 9 bases, J lost 0 bases, and 8 bases lay in between. The CDR3 runs 12 residues. The CDR3 reads CASQGMNTEAFF. CDR3 sequence (DNA): TGTGCCAGCCAGGGGATGAACACTGAAGCTTTCTTT.

A few counts support this clone. The V and J genes are TRBV11-2 and TRBJ2-7; D is possibly TRBD2 (6 bases). This CDR3 comprises 13 residues. Per germline, CDR1 SGHAT and CDR2 FQNNGV. Trimming cost V 3 bases and J 4 bases, with 10 bases left between them. CDR3 in amino acids: CASSFGGNYEQYF. The CDR3 DNA is TGTGCCAGCAGCTTCGGAGGGAATTACGAGCAGTACTTC. Full variable domain (outside the CDR3, taken from reference TRBV11-2 and TRBJ2-7): EAGVAQSPRYKIIEKRQSVAFWCNPISGHATLYWYQQILGQGPKLLIQFQNNGVVDDSQLPKDRFSAERLKGVDSTLKIQPAKLEDSAVYLCASSFGGNYEQYFGPGTRLTVT.

This clone was found a few times. The chain recombines TRBV5-6 with TRBJ1-5; D is possibly TRBD1 (5 bases). Trimming shortened V by 2 bases and J by 4 bases, and 13 bases separated the two germline ends. Germline-derived CDR1 and CDR2 are SGHDT and YYEEEE. This CDR3 contains 15 residues. The CDR3 nucleotides are TGTGCCAGCAGCTTTCGACAGCACCTTAATCAGCCCCAGCATTTT. It translates to CASSFRQHLNQPQHF.

The genes are TRBV6-5 and TRBJ1-1, with 9 bases identical to TRBD1. Looked up from germline, CDR1 is MNHEY and CDR2 is SVGAGI. The CDR3 has 15 amino acids. V gave up 6 bases and J gave up 3 bases; unmatched junction bases: 8. This CDR3 is CASRRWDRVHTEAFF. The CDR3 DNA follows: TGTGCCAGCAGACGATGGGACAGGGTGCACACTGAAGCTTTCTTT.